The text below deals with one T cell receptor (beta chain). The antigen remains undetermined. These data originate in a study of cytomegalovirus exposure and HLA in healthy donors. Study context: Out of a few hundred genotyped donors, about 76% belonged to the Caucasian-associated ancestry cluster.

Study findings and constraints: As a later analysis showed, a missense DCLRE1C variant was linked to trimming of TCR beta V- and J-genes.

The V and J ends lost 1 base and 5 bases respectively, with 23 bases between them. Germline V CDR1 and CDR2: KGHSH, LQKENI. The CDR3 is 18 residues long. PCR amplification relied on 60 Vbeta primers (plus 13 Jbeta primers). Generated by immunoSEQ multiplex PCR, the TCRdb table keeps only in-frame clones and is missing some. The sample yields tens of thousands of clones, about 66% seen once. V is TRBV18 and J is TRBJ1-1, with D possibly being TRBD1 (6 bases). The material sequenced was PBMCs. This sequence was found in a woman aged 50 to 65 in good health and CMV-seropositive. In nucleotides, the CDR3 is TGTGCCAGCTCACCACAGGCGGGTACAGGGTACTCCGGGACTGAAGCTTTCTTT. This sequence encodes CASSPQAGTGYSGTEAFF.